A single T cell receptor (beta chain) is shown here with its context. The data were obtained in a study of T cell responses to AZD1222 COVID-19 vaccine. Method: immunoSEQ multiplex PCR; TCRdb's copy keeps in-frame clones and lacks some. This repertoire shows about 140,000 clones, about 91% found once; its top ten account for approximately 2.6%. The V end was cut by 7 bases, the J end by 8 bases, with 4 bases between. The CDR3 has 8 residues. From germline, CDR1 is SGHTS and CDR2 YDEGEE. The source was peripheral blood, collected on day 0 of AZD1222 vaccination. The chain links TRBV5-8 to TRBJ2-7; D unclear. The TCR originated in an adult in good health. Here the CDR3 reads CASPKQYF. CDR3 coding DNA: TGTGCCAGCCCCAAGCAGTACTTC.